The rows below give T cell receptor beta chains drawn from one sample of a study of cytomegalovirus exposure and HLA in healthy donors. Assay used: immunoSEQ multiplex PCR; TCRdb lists only in-frame clones, some missing. The sample shows 100,000 or so clones, about 80% of them seen only once. Sequenced sample: PBMCs. The receptors derive from a man in his thirties or forties in good health and CMV-seronegative. Both conserved end residues are part of each CDR3. Fields, in order: CDR3 length, J gene, clone size, V gene, CDR3 protein. Part of the rows lack a size; the others show once, few, many or a class for expanded clones.

length: 13
J: TRBJ1-1
size: few
V: TRBV10-2
CDR3: CASNTQINTEAFF

length: 14
J: NA
size: NA
V: TRBV2
CDR3: CASRAFIASYEQYF

length: 16
J: TRBJ2-7
size: NA
V: TRBV14
CDR3: CASSQDGTGGSYEQYF

length: 15
J: TRBJ2-5
size: NA
V: TRBV2
CDR3: CAGQISGMGGETQYF

length: 16
J: TRBJ1-2
size: NA
V: TRBV9
CDR3: CASSVDTQGPNYGYTF

length: 14
J: TRBJ1-5
size: NA
V: TRBV6-1
CDR3: CASSRTDSNQPQHF

length: 14
J: TRBJ1-1
size: NA
V: TRBV29-1
CDR3: CSVLTGPVNTEAFF

length: 13
J: TRBJ1-2
size: once
V: TRBV30
CDR3: CARKALRIPGYTF

length: 11
J: TRBJ1-2
size: NA
V: TRBV29-1
CDR3: CSALGDLGYTF

length: 16
J: TRBJ1-3
size: NA
V: TRBV18
CDR3: CASSPEKRGSGNTIYF

length: 15
J: TRBJ2-7
size: once
V: TRBV6-5
CDR3: CASNIKDRGAYEQYF

length: 17
J: TRBJ2-1
size: once
V: TRBV5-1
CDR3: CASSFFGLAGVGNEQFF

length: 14
J: TRBJ1-5
size: NA
V: TRBV7-8
CDR3: CASSLERGNQPQHF

length: 15
J: TRBJ2-7
size: NA
V: TRBV27
CDR3: CASSFSVTGFSEQYF

length: 14
J: TRBJ1-6
size: NA
V: TRBV5-6
CDR3: CASSDRQGNSPLHF

length: 16
J: TRBJ2-7
size: NA
V: TRBV10-3
CDR3: CAISETDRKLSYEQYF

length: 14
J: TRBJ2-3
size: few
V: TRBV28
CDR3: CASSFLSGTDTQYF

length: 13
J: TRBJ2-1
size: few
V: TRBV18
CDR3: CASSPGTANEQFF

length: 17
J: TRBJ1-4
size: NA
V: TRBV7-9
CDR3: CASSLALGRRGNEKLFF

length: 12
J: TRBJ2-7
size: NA
V: TRBV5-1
CDR3: CASSVQGGEQYF

length: 14
J: TRBJ2-5
size: NA
V: TRBV5-1
CDR3: CASSLGLQSITQYF

length: 16
J: TRBJ2-5
size: NA
V: TRBV5-6
CDR3: CASRKSGQIYQETQYF

length: 10
J: TRBJ1-1
size: NA
V: TRBV6-6
CDR3: CASSREEAFF

length: 15
J: TRBJ2-2
size: NA
V: TRBV1
CDR3: CTSSHGGTNTGELFF

length: 16
J: TRBJ2-7
size: NA
V: TRBV11-2
CDR3: CASSKGGFGNTYEQYF

length: 15
J: TRBJ2-7
size: NA
V: TRBV29-1
CDR3: CSVEDRQGGVGEQYF

length: 14
J: TRBJ2-3
size: NA
V: TRBV2
CDR3: CASSNSGGTDTQYF

length: 13
J: TRBJ1-6
size: NA
V: TRBV6-5
CDR3: CASRRDLTSPLHF

length: 14
J: TRBJ1-1
size: NA
V: TRBV29-1
CDR3: CSVLNQGGNTEAFF

length: 13
J: TRBJ2-2
size: NA
V: TRBV6-5
CDR3: CASSTGGTGELFF

length: 15
J: TRBJ1-1
size: NA
V: TRBV5-1
CDR3: CASSLIGRGATEAFF

length: 16
J: TRBJ1-5
size: NA
V: TRBV30
CDR3: CAWAPLAGRRNQPQHF

length: 15
J: TRBJ2-7
size: NA
V: TRBV5-6
CDR3: CASSTGTAVYHEQYF

length: 15
J: TRBJ1-1
size: NA
V: TRBV6-6
CDR3: CASSYQERGATEAFF

length: 18
J: TRBJ2-1
size: NA
V: TRBV4-2
CDR3: CASSQEPGGAAGNNEQFF

length: 14
J: TRBJ1-2
size: NA
V: TRBV11-2
CDR3: CASSLNAGSEGYTF